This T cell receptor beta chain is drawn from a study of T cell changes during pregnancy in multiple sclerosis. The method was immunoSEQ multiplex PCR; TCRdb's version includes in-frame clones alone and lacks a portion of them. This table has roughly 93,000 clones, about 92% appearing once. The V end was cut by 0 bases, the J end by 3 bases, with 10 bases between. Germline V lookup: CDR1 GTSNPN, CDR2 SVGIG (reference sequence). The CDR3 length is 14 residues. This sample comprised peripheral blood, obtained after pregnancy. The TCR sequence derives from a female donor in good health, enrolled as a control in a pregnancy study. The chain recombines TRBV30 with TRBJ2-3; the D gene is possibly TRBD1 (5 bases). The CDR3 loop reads CAWSVFRTTDTQYF. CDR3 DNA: TGTGCCTGGAGTGTGTTCCGGACAACAGATACGCAGTATTTT.